The 27 T cell receptor beta chains below were found in one sample sequenced in a study of shared clonotypes between healthy human individuals. Only in-frame clones appear in the TCRdb table, and some are missing; sequencing was by immunoSEQ multiplex PCR. The sample lists about 1 million clones; roughly 75% were seen once. Sequenced: memory CD4+ T cells sorted from blood. Subset in this sample: CD45RA-negative fraction. Receptors were obtained from a man between 18 and 35 years old in good health.

About this clone itself: This CDR3 is also generated by other DNA sequences in the sample. The chain recombines TRBV18 with TRBJ2-7; 9 bases fit TRBD1. CDR3 length: 13 amino acids. CDR1 KGHSH and CDR2 LQKENI come from the germline V gene. The junction had 4 bases not matched to a gene; V was cut back by 3 bases and J by 7 bases. CDR3 DNA sequence: TGTGCCAGCTCACCGCGACAGGGGGAAGAGCAGTACTTC. Its translation: CASSPRQGEEQYF.

This rearrangement joins TRBV7-9 to TRBJ2-1, with 8 bases identical to TRBD2. Germline values: CDR1 SEHNR, CDR2 FQNEAQ (reference sequence). CDR3 size: 15 residues. V shed 4 bases, J shed 5 bases, and the junction held 7 bases outside the gene matches. The CDR3 DNA reads TGTGCCAGCAGCTCGGGACTAGTCACTCACAATGAGCAGTTCTTC. Translation gives CASSSGLVTHNEQFF.

Note on this clone: The sample holds other DNA sequences that translate to the same CDR3. The rearrangement links TRBV7-9 to TRBJ2-7; 8 nucleotides agree with TRBD2. Germline CDR1 reads SEHNR; CDR2 reads FQNEAQ (reference sequence). The CDR3 totals 14 residues. V gave up 1 base and J gave up 1 base; unmatched junction bases: 0. The CDR3: CASSLGGGSYEQYF. The CDR3 DNA is TGTGCCAGCAGCTTAGGCGGGGGGTCCTACGAGCAGTACTTC. The full variable domain, completed using reference TRBV7-9 and TRBJ2-7, is DTGVSQNPRHKITKRGQNVTFRCDPISEHNRLYWYRQTLGQGPEFLTYFQNEAQLEKSRLLSDRFSAERPKGSFSTLEIQRTEQGDSAMYLCASSLGGGSYEQYFGPGTRLTVT.

This clone was detected only once. This rearrangement joins TRBV9 to TRBJ1-4; 7 bases map to TRBD1. CDR1 is SGDLS, CDR2 YYNGEE, per germline. The CDR3 length is 16 residues. V was pared by 3 bases and J by 0 bases, with 5 bases of the junction left unmatched. CDR3 DNA sequence: TGTGCCAGCAGCGCCGGGGACAGCGCAACTAATGAAAAACTGTTTTTT. Amino acid sequence: CASSAGDSATNEKLFF.

This chain links TRBV15 with TRBJ2-1; no reliable D call. Germline V gives CDR1 LNHNV, CDR2 YYDKDF (reference sequence). Trimming removed 7 bases at V and 7 bases at J, with 8 bases between. The CDR3 spans 11 residues. The CDR3 region is CATTKGNEQFF. CDR3 sequence (DNA): TGTGCCACCACCAAGGGAAATGAGCAGTTCTTC.

With regard to this clone: The sample holds other DNA sequences that translate to the same CDR3. The chain couples TRBV5-1 to TRBJ1-1; tentative D call: TRBD1 (5 bases). Trimming removed 0 bases at V and 3 bases at J, with 12 bases between. CDR3 length: 15 amino acids. Germline CDR1 reads SGHRS; CDR2 reads YFSETQ. The CDR3 is CASSLGGLGDTEAFF. The CDR3, as DNA: TGCGCCAGCAGCTTGGGTGGCTTGGGGGACACTGAAGCTTTCTTT. Drawing the rest from reference TRBV5-1 and TRBJ1-1, the complete variable domain is KAGVTQTPRYLIKTRGQQVTLSCSPISGHRSVSWYQQTPGQGLQFLFEYFSETQRNKGNFPGRFSGRQFSNSRSEMNVSTLELGDSALYLCASSLGGLGDTEAFFGQGTRLTVV.

This chain uses TRBV12-5 with TRBJ2-1; D is tentatively TRBD1 or TRBD2 (5 bases each). CDR3 size: 16 residues. Germline assignment: CDR1 LGHNT and CDR2 FRNRAP. Trimming cost V 9 bases and J 9 bases, with 27 bases left between them. The CDR3 region is CASLLTQAPIGGEQFF. CDR3 DNA: TGTGCTAGCCTCTTGACCCAGGCTCCTATTGGGGGTGAGCAGTTCTTC.

This sequence joins TRBV4-1 and TRBJ1-1; 9 bases line up with TRBD1. V lost 3 bases to trimming and J lost 4 bases; unmatched junction nucleotides: 9. Per the germline V gene, CDR1 is MGHRA and CDR2 is YSYEKL. This CDR3 comprises 16 residues. The CDR3 region is CASSHSTGGPTTEAFF. DNA of the CDR3: TGCGCCAGCAGCCATTCGACAGGGGGTCCCACCACTGAAGCTTTCTTT.

The chain uses TRBV11-2 and TRBJ2-1; 9 bases line up with TRBD1. This CDR3 contains 12 residues. V shed 4 bases, J shed 15 bases, and the junction held 7 bases outside the gene matches. Germline CDR1 reads SGHAT; CDR2 reads FQNNGV. CDR3 amino acids: CASSSRDRVLFF. The CDR3 DNA sequence: TGTGCCAGCAGCTCCCGGGACAGGGTTTTGTTCTTC.

The J gene is TRBJ1-2, the V gene TRBV6-1, with 7 bases aligning to TRBD1. In germline, CDR1 is MNHNS, CDR2 SASEGT. V dropped 3 bases and J dropped 2; count of bases not matched to a gene: 6. This CDR3 contains 15 residues. The CDR3 DNA sequence: TGTGCCAGCAGTGATTGGACGGGACAGAACTATGGCTACACCTTC. This encodes CASSDWTGQNYGYTF.

This sequence joins TRBV5-1 and TRBJ2-1; D ambiguous. The CDR3 sequence is 11 residues long. Per germline, CDR1 SGHRS and CDR2 YFSETQ. The V and J ends lost 2 bases and 10 bases respectively, with 7 bases between them. Here the CDR3 reads CASSLQTEQFF. As DNA, the CDR3 is TGCGCCAGCAGCTTACAGACAGAGCAGTTCTTC.

This chain links TRBV6-6 with TRBJ2-7; D uncertain. V gave up 5 bases and J gave up 4 bases, with 15 bases separating them. Germline-derived CDR1 and CDR2 are MNHNY and SVGAGI (reference sequence). CDR3 size: 14 residues. The CDR3 bases are TGTGCCAGCAGTCGCCCGAGTACGCCGTACGAGCAGTACTTC. This codes for CASSRPSTPYEQYF.

This rearrangement joins TRBV9 to TRBJ2-7; D is uncertain. Germline V gene data show CDR1 as SGDLS and CDR2 as YYNGEE. This CDR3 has 16 amino acids. The V end was cut by 3 bases, the J end by 2 bases, with 18 bases between. In DNA, the CDR3 is TGTGCCAGCAGCGCTCACAATAGCAACTCTCCCTACGAGCAGTACTTC. This translates into CASSAHNSNSPYEQYF.

The gene calls are TRBV2 and TRBJ2-7; TRBD2 agrees at 11 bases. The CDR3 is 14 amino acids. CDR1 SNHLY and CDR2 FYNNEI come from the germline V gene. Trimming cost V 10 bases and J 3 bases; bases outside gene matches: 8. Here the CDR3 reads CATGSGGAVYEQYF. In nucleotides, the CDR3 is TGTGCCACCGGTAGCGGGGGGGCGGTCTACGAGCAGTACTTC.

The chain combines TRBV4-1 with TRBJ2-7; D assignment may be TRBD1 or TRBD2 (5 bases each). Trimming removed 4 bases from V and 7 bases from J, with 29 bases in between. The CDR3 consists of 18 residues. CDR1 MGHRA and CDR2 YSYEKL come from the germline V gene. CDR3 nucleotide sequence: TGCGCCAGCAGCCGAGGACGATCCGGGACGTCCCTTCTACGAGAGCAGTACTTC. This codes for CASSRGRSGTSLLREQYF.

The chain carries TRBV15 and TRBJ2-1; D gene uncertain. Germline V gene sequence: CDR1 LNHNV, CDR2 YYDKDF (reference sequence). The V end lost 0 bases, the J end lost 1 base, and 10 bases lay between the germline ends. The CDR3 has 16 amino acids. The CDR3 region is CATSREKLGSYNEQFF. The CDR3 nucleotides are TGTGCCACCAGCAGAGAGAAGCTGGGGTCCTACAATGAGCAGTTCTTC.

This chain uses TRBV19 with TRBJ2-3; 7 bases map to TRBD2. V lost 7 bases, J lost 2 bases, and 6 bases stayed unmatched. In germline, CDR1 is LNHDA, CDR2 SQIVND (reference sequence). The CDR3 sequence is 14 residues long. The CDR3 DNA reads TGTGCCAGTACTGAACGGGGGGTCACAGATACGCAGTATTTT. Translated, it gives CASTERGVTDTQYF. Together with reference TRBV19 and TRBJ2-3, the CDR3 gives the full variable domain: DGGITQSPKYLFRKEGQNVTLSCEQNLNHDAMYWYRQDPGQGLRLIYYSQIVNDFQKGDIAEGYSVSREKKESFPLTVTSAQKNPTAFYLCASTERGVTDTQYFGPGTRLTVL.

This chain links TRBV5-6 with TRBJ2-1; the D gene is possibly TRBD1 (6 bases). The CDR3 sequence is 14 residues long. V was cut by 7 bases and J by 12 bases, with 23 bases left in between. The germline CDR1 and CDR2 sequences are SGHDT and YYEEEE. CDR3 in amino acids: CASGAGVFLGGQFF. The CDR3 DNA sequence: TGTGCCAGCGGCGCAGGGGTCTTCCTTGGTGGGCAGTTCTTC.

The V gene is TRBV16, the J gene TRBJ1-2; D gene uncertain. The germline V and J ends were trimmed by 1 base and 5 bases, with 8 bases remaining between them. Germline loops: CDR1 KGHSY, CDR2 FQNENV. The CDR3 has 13 residues. CDR3 protein: CASSQLSVYGYTF. The CDR3 nucleotides are TGTGCCAGCAGCCAATTATCAGTTTATGGCTACACCTTC.

The chain uses TRBV2 and TRBJ2-7; D not certain. This CDR3 comprises 13 residues. Germline V gene lookup returns CDR1 SNHLY and CDR2 FYNNEI. V gave up 7 bases and J gave up 3 bases, with 13 bases separating them. CDR3 in amino acids: CASTVAGDYEQYF. CDR3 bases: TGTGCCAGCACGGTGGCAGGCGACTACGAGCAGTACTTC.

This clone occurred a few times. The V gene is TRBV19, the J gene TRBJ2-7; D may be TRBD2 (5 bases). Trimming pared 3 bases from V and 2 bases from J, leaving 14 bases between. The CDR3 runs 15 residues. CDR1 LNHDA and CDR2 SQIVND come from the germline V gene (reference sequence). The CDR3 sequence is CASSILVAQAYEQYF. Here the CDR3 DNA reads TGTGCCAGTAGTATTTTGGTAGCGCAAGCCTACGAGCAGTACTTC.

This clone has just one count. J is TRBJ2-3 and V is TRBV5-1, with D maybe TRBD2 (5 bases). This CDR3 spans 15 amino acids. Trimming took off 4 bases at V and 3 bases at J, with 15 bases between the two ends. The germline V gene has CDR1 SGHRS and CDR2 YFSETQ. The CDR3: CASSPGGSRTDTQYF. In DNA form, the CDR3 reads TGCGCCAGCAGCCCCGGTGGGAGTAGGACAGATACGCAGTATTTT.

This chain links TRBV5-6 with TRBJ2-5; 7 nucleotides align to TRBD2. Trimming removed 1 base from V and 7 bases from J; junction bases left unmatched: 10. Looked up from germline, CDR1 is SGHDT and CDR2 is YYEEEE. The CDR3 loop spans 15 amino acids. The CDR3 DNA is TGTGCCAGCAGCTTGAGTGGGGGGGACTTCGGGACCCAGTACTTC. Its translation: CASSLSGGDFGTQYF.

The J gene is TRBJ2-5, the V gene TRBV4-3; TRBD1 agrees at 8 bases. The CDR3 runs to 17 residues. CDR1 LGHNA and CDR2 YSLEER come from the germline V gene. V dropped 1 base and J dropped 5; count of bases not matched to a gene: 12. The CDR3 coding sequence is TGCGCCAGCAGCCAAGGACAGGGGACAGATTCCTGGGAGACCCAGTACTTC. Residues: CASSQGQGTDSWETQYF.

The J gene is TRBJ2-1, the V gene TRBV7-2, with TRBD2 matching over 7 bases. The CDR3 covers 17 residues. Germline values: CDR1 SGHTA, CDR2 FQGNSA. V shed 1 base, J shed 2 bases, and the junction held 8 bases outside the gene matches. CDR3 residues: CASSLDRLAVTYNEQFF. CDR3 sequence (DNA): TGTGCCAGCAGCTTAGACCGGCTAGCGGTAACCTACAATGAGCAGTTCTTC. The entire variable domain, with the rest obtained from reference TRBV7-2 and TRBJ2-1, is as follows: GAGVSQSPSNKVTEKGKDVELRCDPISGHTALYWYRQSLGQGLEFLIYFQGNSAPDKSGLPSDRFSAERTGGSVSTLTIQRTQQEDSAVYLCASSLDRLAVTYNEQFFGPGTRLTVL.

This chain links TRBV19 with TRBJ1-5; 7 nucleotides match TRBD1. The CDR3 covers 14 residues. V lost 4 bases and J lost 6; bases outside the gene matches: 6. Per the germline V gene, CDR1 is LNHDA and CDR2 is SQIVND (reference sequence). The DNA for the CDR3 is TGTGCCAGTAGTACCACAGGGGAGGGTCAGCCCCAGCATTTT. The encoded protein is CASSTTGEGQPQHF.

CDR3 region: CAISGMTSGRENTGELFF. CDR3 nucleotides: TGTGCCATCAGTGGTATGACTAGCGGGAGGGAGAACACCGGGGAGCTGTTTTTT. The chain combines TRBV10-3 with TRBJ2-2; TRBD2 matches 14 bases. There are 18 residues in the CDR3. CDR1 is ENHRY and CDR2 is SYGVKD in the germline V gene. With 4 bases clipped from V and 1 base from J, the junction kept 5 bases outside the gene matches.